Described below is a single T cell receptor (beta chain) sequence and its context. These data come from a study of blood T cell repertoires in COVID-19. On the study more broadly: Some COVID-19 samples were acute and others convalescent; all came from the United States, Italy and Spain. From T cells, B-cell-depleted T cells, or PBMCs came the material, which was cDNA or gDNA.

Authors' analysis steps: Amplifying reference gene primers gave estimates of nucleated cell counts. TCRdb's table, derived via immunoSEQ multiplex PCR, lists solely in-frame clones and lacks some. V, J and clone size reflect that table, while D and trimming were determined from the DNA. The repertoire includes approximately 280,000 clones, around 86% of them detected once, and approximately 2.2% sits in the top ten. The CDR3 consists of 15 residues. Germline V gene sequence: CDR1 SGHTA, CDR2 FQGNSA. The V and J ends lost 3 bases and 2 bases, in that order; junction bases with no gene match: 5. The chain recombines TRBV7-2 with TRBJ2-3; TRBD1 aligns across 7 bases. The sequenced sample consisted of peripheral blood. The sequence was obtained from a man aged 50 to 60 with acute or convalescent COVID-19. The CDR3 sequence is CASSFRQGHTDTQYF. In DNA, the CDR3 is TGTGCCAGCAGCTTCCGACAGGGCCACACAGATACGCAGTATTTT.